One and the same sample provided the 31 T cell receptor beta chains below, sequenced in a study of blood T cells in healthy people across ages. PCR was performed a second time for roughly 7 to 11 cycles using a sample-barcoded 5' primer and a J-beta primer mix. TCRdb reprocessed the 5' RACE reads with MiXCR, giving one entry per CDR3 protein. The data hold 1.5 million to 2 million distinct CDR3 sequences, with over 25% observed a single time. The sequencing sample was made of blood. The origin of the receptors is a woman in her 30s in good health.

This clonotype has ten or more counts. This chain links TRBV18 with TRBJ2-7, with 8 bases fitting TRBD1. CDR3 length equals 12 residues. The germline CDR1 and CDR2 sequences are KGHSH and LQKENI. The ends lost 8 bases at V and 5 bases at J; junction bases unmatched: 5. This chain's CDR3 is CASSPGGDEQYF. The CDR3 nucleotides are TGTGCCAGCAGCCCAGGGGGCGACGAGCAGTACTTC.

The V and J genes are TRBV30 and TRBJ2-1, with 8 nucleotides matching TRBD1. Germline loops: CDR1 GTSNPN, CDR2 SVGIG (reference sequence). This CDR3 has 13 amino acids. Trimming removed 5 bases from V and 2 bases from J; junction bases left unmatched: 2. CDR3: CAWRDRTYNEQFF. The CDR3 DNA sequence: TGTGCCTGGCGGGACAGGACCTACAATGAGCAGTTCTTC.

There are many counts of this clonotype. The chain employs TRBV9 and TRBJ2-7, with D possibly being TRBD1 (5 bases). Trimming removed 4 bases at V and 2 bases at J, with 19 bases between. Per germline, CDR1 SGDLS and CDR2 YYNGEE. The CDR3 is made up of 16 amino acids. The DNA for the CDR3 is TGTGCCAGCAGCATGGGCCCTGCGGCAGGGACCTACGAGCAGTACTTC. Translating it yields CASSMGPAAGTYEQYF.

In this sample, this clonotype turned up a few times. This CDR3 is CASSRPLGGRTDTQYF. In nucleotides, the CDR3 is TGTGCCAGCAGCCGCCCTTTGGGGGGAAGAACAGATACGCAGTATTTT. J is TRBJ2-3 and V is TRBV3-1; D perhaps matches TRBD2 (6 bases). Germline CDR1 is LGHDT and CDR2 is YNNKEL (reference sequence). The CDR3 is made up of 16 amino acids. V was trimmed by 4 bases and J by 3 bases, leaving 17 bases between them.

This clonotype was seen a handful of times. The chain employs TRBV7-2 and TRBJ2-2; 14 bases match TRBD2. V dropped 5 bases and J dropped 4; count of bases not matched to a gene: 9. CDR1 and CDR2 from the germline V gene are SGHTA and FQGNSA. The CDR3 length is 18 residues. In DNA, the CDR3 is TGTGCCAGCAGCCTCCCGGGACTAGCGGGGGCGCCCACCGGGGAGCTGTTTTTT. It specifies CASSLPGLAGAPTGELFF.

As for this clonotype: A much more abundant neighbour one base away suggests this may be a read error. Written as DNA, the CDR3 is TGTGCCAGCAGCTTAACCACCTCAGGGACCCCTAACTATGACTACACCTTC. Protein sequence: CASSLTTSGTPNYDYTF. The rearrangement uses TRBV7-3 and TRBJ1-2; the D gene is possibly TRBD1 (5 bases). CDR1 SGHTA and CDR2 FQGTGA come from the germline V gene. The CDR3 has 17 amino acids. Full variable domain (remainder filled in from reference TRBV7-3 and TRBJ1-2): GAGVSQTPSNKVTEKGKYVELRCDPISGHTALYWYRQSLGQGPEFLIYFQGTGAADDSGLPNDRFFAVRPEGSVSTLKIQRTERGDSAVYLCASSLTTSGTPNYDYTFGSGTRLTVV.

This clonotype has ten or more counts. This chain links TRBV5-1 with TRBJ2-7, with 9 bases aligning to TRBD2. Losses at the gene ends were 4 bases for V and 6 bases for J; bases not matched to a gene: 8. This CDR3 contains 14 residues. CDR1 is SGHRS and CDR2 is YFSETQ in the germline V gene. This CDR3 reads CASSPSGTDVEQYF. Here the CDR3 DNA reads TGCGCCAGCAGCCCTAGCGGGACCGATGTCGAGCAGTACTTC. Based on the CDR3 plus reference TRBV5-1 and TRBJ2-7, the full variable domain is KAGVTQTPRYLIKTRGQQVTLSCSPISGHRSVSWYQQTPGQGLQFLFEYFSETQRNKGNFPGRFSGRQFSNSRSEMNVSTLELGDSALYLCASSPSGTDVEQYFGPGTRLTVT.

The genes are TRBV6-4 and TRBJ2-1, with 7 bases that match TRBD2. J lost 0 bases, V lost 4 bases, and 6 bases had no gene match. The CDR3 extends over 16 amino acids. Looked up from germline, CDR1 is MRHNA and CDR2 is SNTAGT. The CDR3 spells CASSGRLALSYNEQFF. The CDR3 DNA sequence: TGTGCCAGCAGTGGTCGACTAGCCCTCTCCTACAATGAGCAGTTCTTC.

V is TRBV5-1 and J is TRBJ1-4; D not resolved. V shed 4 bases and J shed 5 bases, with 6 bases lying between them. The CDR3 is 12 residues long. Per germline, CDR1 SGHRS and CDR2 YFSETQ. CDR3 sequence reads: CASSRSNEKLFF. The CDR3 DNA reads as TGCGCCAGCAGCCGATCCAATGAAAAACTGTTTTTT.

With respect to this clonotype: Since a much larger clone is just one base distant, this may be a read error. The rearrangement uses TRBV30 and TRBJ2-7, with unresolved D. The CDR3 extends over 12 amino acids. The germline V gene has CDR1 GTSNPN and CDR2 SVGIG (reference sequence). V was clipped by 2 bases and J by 0 bases, with 5 bases between them. This CDR3 is CAWSMVSYEQYF. CDR3 nucleotides: TGTGCCTGGAGTATGGTCTCCTACGAGCAGTACTTC.

The sample holds many counts of this clonotype. J is TRBJ2-1 and V is TRBV4-3; weak D call: TRBD1 (6 bases). The CDR3 extends over 16 amino acids. Trimming pared 3 bases from V and 0 bases from J, leaving 12 bases between. Per germline, CDR1 LGHNA and CDR2 YSLEER. The CDR3 region has the DNA TGCGCCAGCAGCCAGAGTCAGGGGCCCTCCTACAATGAGCAGTTCTTC. It codes for CASSQSQGPSYNEQFF.

This chain uses TRBV28 with TRBJ2-7; the D call may be TRBD1 or TRBD2 (5 bases each). The germline V gene has CDR1 MDHEN and CDR2 SYDVKM. There are 15 residues in the CDR3. Trimming cost V 7 bases and J 1 base, with 17 bases left between them. The CDR3 reads CASIPRGAVSYEQYF. In nucleotides, the CDR3 is TGTGCCAGCATACCGAGGGGCGCAGTATCCTACGAGCAGTACTTC. The full variable domain, with the rest looked up from reference TRBV28 and TRBJ2-7, is DVKVTQSSRYLVKRTGEKVFLECVQDMDHENMFWYRQDPGLGLRLIYFSYDVKMKEKGDIPEGYSVSREKKERFSLILESASTNQTSMYLCASIPRGAVSYEQYFGPGTRLTVT.

V is TRBV28 and J is TRBJ1-1; no firm D call. V was pared by 5 bases and J by 1 base, with 11 bases between. The germline gives CDR1 MDHEN, CDR2 SYDVKM. The CDR3 length is 14 residues. The CDR3 region is CASSLPPGNTEAFF. The CDR3 nucleotides read TGTGCCAGCAGTCTCCCCCCAGGGAACACTGAAGCTTTCTTT.

The gene calls are TRBV4-1 and TRBJ1-2, with D tentatively TRBD1 (5 bases). The germline V and J ends were trimmed by 7 bases and 2 bases, with 14 bases remaining between them. The CDR3 extends over 14 amino acids. Germline lookup yields CDR1 MGHRA and CDR2 YSYEKL. The CDR3 is CASKSGGGNYGYTF. The CDR3 nucleotides are TGCGCCAGCAAAAGTGGGGGGGGAAACTATGGCTACACCTTC.

In its sample, this clonotype was seen many times. The V and J genes are TRBV5-1 and TRBJ2-5; 10 nucleotides match TRBD1. The germline CDR1 and CDR2 sequences are SGHRS and YFSETQ. This CDR3 spans 14 amino acids. V shed 3 bases, J shed 5 bases, and the junction held 4 bases outside the gene matches. The CDR3 DNA reads as TGCGCCAGCAGCTGGGGACAGGGGATGGAGACCCAGTACTTC. It is translated as CASSWGQGMETQYF.

The chain employs TRBV5-6 and TRBJ1-1, with D unresolved. The CDR3 consists of 13 residues. The germline V gene has CDR1 SGHDT and CDR2 YYEEEE. Trimming cost V 4 bases and J 7 bases, with 14 bases left between them. The CDR3 sequence is CASSPIRSLEAFF. The CDR3 DNA reads TGTGCCAGCAGCCCCATTCGTAGCCTTGAAGCTTTCTTT. The full variable domain, completed using reference TRBV5-6 and TRBJ1-1, is DAGVTQSPTHLIKTRGQQVTLRCSPKSGHDTVSWYQQALGQGPQFIFQYYEEEERQRGNFPDRFSGHQFPNYSSELNVNALLLGDSALYLCASSPIRSLEAFFGQGTRLTVV.

The chain has TRBV7-3 and TRBJ1-1; D is perhaps TRBD1 (5 bases). V shed 3 bases and J shed 4 bases, with 21 bases lying between them. Germline V CDR1 and CDR2: SGHTA, FQGTGA. The CDR3 runs to 17 residues. CDR3: CASSLWSGGGVVTEAFF. DNA of the CDR3: TGTGCCAGCAGCTTGTGGTCGGGGGGGGGAGTGGTCACTGAAGCTTTCTTT.

This chain joins TRBV19 and TRBJ2-1, with D tentatively TRBD2 (6 bases). This CDR3 has 13 residues. Trimming cost V 3 bases and J 8 bases, with 11 bases left between them. CDR1 and CDR2 (germline): LNHDA, SQIVND (reference sequence). DNA for the CDR3: TGTGCCAGTAGTATCTCTCGGGAGTATGAGCAGTTCTTC. Translated: CASSISREYEQFF.

V is TRBV19 and J is TRBJ2-7, with 7 positions matching TRBD1. The CDR3 contains 14 residues. Germline CDR1 is LNHDA and CDR2 is SQIVND (reference sequence). Trimming at V came to 5 bases and at J to 5 bases, leaving 9 bases not matched to a gene. DNA of the CDR3: TGTGCCAGTAGTTTCAGGGGGAGTGGGGACGAGCAGTACTTC. Translated, it gives CASSFRGSGDEQYF.

This clonotype was observed many times. CDR3 DNA: TGTGCCAGCTCACCAGAAAACATTCAGTACTTC. Its protein is CASSPENIQYF. The chain uses TRBV18 and TRBJ2-4; D is uncertain. Trimming pared 2 bases from V and 5 bases from J, leaving 1 base between. Germline assignment: CDR1 KGHSH and CDR2 LQKENI. The CDR3 runs to 11 residues.

Concerning this clonotype: A junction boundary mismatches the germline segment, possibly from a read error. The chain joins TRBV6-6 to TRBJ2-5; the D call may be TRBD1 or TRBD2 (5 bases each). Germline CDR1 and CDR2: MNHNY and SVGAGI (reference sequence). This CDR3 spans 13 amino acids. The CDR3 protein is CASSYGDQGTQYF. The CDR3 nucleotides read TGTGCCAGCAGTTACGGGGACCAAGGGACCCAGTACTTC.

This chain joins TRBV27 and TRBJ2-1; a possible D gene is TRBD2 (5 bases). Per germline, CDR1 MNHEY and CDR2 SMNVEV (reference sequence). This CDR3 is built from 13 residues. V lost 6 bases and J lost 7, with 13 bases in between. CDR3 DNA: TGTGCCAGCAGGTTAGCGTTGGGGAATGAGCAGTTCTTC. Its translation: CASRLALGNEQFF.

V usage is TRBV12-5 and J usage is TRBJ2-1; D gene unclear. Trimming took off 5 bases at V and 6 bases at J, with 8 bases between the two ends. CDR1 is LGHNT and CDR2 is FRNRAP in the germline V gene. This CDR3 contains 12 residues. CDR3 nucleotide sequence: TGTGCTAGTGGTGGCGATTTCAATGAGCAGTTCTTC. It translates to CASGGDFNEQFF.

The chain combines TRBV20-1 with TRBJ2-7; the match to TRBD2 covers 10 bases. The CDR3 length is 14 residues. V was pared by 4 bases and J by 6 bases, with 9 bases of the junction left unmatched. CDR1 is DFQATT, CDR2 SNEGSKA, per germline (reference sequence). CDR3 bases: TGCAGTGCTAAAATGAGCGGGGGGGCCGGCGAGCAGTACTTC. Translated, it gives CSAKMSGGAGEQYF.

The table lists this clonotype with a few counts. The gene calls are TRBV7-9 and TRBJ1-1, with 8 bases that match TRBD1. Germline values: CDR1 SEHNR, CDR2 FQNEAQ (reference sequence). There are 13 residues in the CDR3. The V gene end was trimmed by 6 bases and the J gene end by 8 bases; junction bases not matched to a gene: 8. For the CDR3, the DNA is TGTGCCAGCAGAGTTCCGGGACAGGTGGAAGCTTTCTTT. This codes for CASRVPGQVEAFF.

The chain links TRBV7-9 to TRBJ2-1; D assignment may be TRBD1 or TRBD2 (5 bases each). This CDR3 has 12 amino acids. Trimming took off 5 bases at V and 8 bases at J, with 10 bases between the two ends. Germline V gives CDR1 SEHNR, CDR2 FQNEAQ (reference sequence). Here the CDR3 reads CASSVGVDEQFF. The CDR3 nucleotides are TGTGCCAGCAGCGTGGGGGTGGATGAGCAGTTCTTC.

This clonotype was seen only a few times. This chain joins TRBV28 and TRBJ2-1, with 8 bases identical to TRBD2. The CDR3 has 18 amino acids. The ends lost 3 bases at V and 3 bases at J; junction bases unmatched: 13. Germline lookup yields CDR1 MDHEN and CDR2 SYDVKM. This CDR3 reads CASSFPEVQRGNYNEQFF. CDR3 DNA sequence: TGTGCCAGCAGTTTCCCCGAAGTGCAGCGGGGGAACTACAATGAGCAGTTCTTC.

In regard to this clonotype: A read error may be the cause here, since a much bigger clone is one base away. The chain has TRBV6-1 and TRBJ2-7; no clear D gene. The J call is in doubt because the DNA end fits TRBJ2-5 better. Germline loops: CDR1 MNHNS, CDR2 SASEGT. This CDR3 region has 14 residues. Here the CDR3 DNA reads TGTGCCGGCAGTGAAGTGTATCCTAAAGAGACCCAGTACTTC. The encoded protein is CAGSEVYPKETQYF.

This clonotype was picked up a small number of times. This rearrangement joins TRBV28 to TRBJ1-2, with TRBD1 identical over 7 bases. V shed 6 bases and J 4 bases; nucleotides not matched to a gene: 2. CDR1 is MDHEN and CDR2 is SYDVKM in the germline V gene. CDR3 size: 12 residues. The CDR3, as DNA: TGTGCCAGCAGGACAGGGTTCTATGGCTACACCTTC. Translating it yields CASRTGFYGYTF.

In this sample, this clonotype turned up once. At one of its ends the junction is not consistent with the germline gene, which may arise from a read error. The chain combines TRBV5-1 with TRBJ1-2, with D unclear. Germline CDR1 and CDR2: SGHRS and YFSETQ. The CDR3 extends over 13 amino acids. For the CDR3, the DNA is TGCGCCGGCAGCTTGAAGGAGCTCGGCGGCTGCACCTTC. This gives the protein CAGSLKELGGCTF.

This clonotype was counted only a few times. The J gene is TRBJ2-7, the V gene TRBV25-1; D might be TRBD2 (7 bases). The CDR3 runs 15 residues. The ends were cut back, 5 bases at V and 6 bases at J, with 20 bases in the middle. CDR1 MGHDK and CDR2 SYGVNS come from the germline V gene. CDR3 sequence reads: CASSNGARGAAEQYF. The CDR3, as DNA: TGTGCCAGCAGTAATGGGGCACGGGGGGCTGCCGAGCAGTACTTC.